Below are 28 T cell receptor beta chains sequenced from a single sample in a study of technical replicates of blood from a few donors. Method: immunoSEQ multiplex PCR; TCRdb's copy keeps in-frame clones and lacks some. The sample includes just under 60,000 clones, approximately 94% of them seen just once. The sample taken for sequencing was PBMCs. The receptors stem from a human donor in good health. Some clones in this sample may be carry-over from other donors' samples.

V is TRBV4-3 and J is TRBJ2-1, with D possibly being TRBD2 (6 bases). Trimming left V 2 bases short and J 6 bases short, with 14 bases between. CDR1 and CDR2 from the germline V gene are LGHNA and YSLEER. This CDR3 has 15 amino acids. Here the CDR3 DNA reads TGCGCCAGCAGCCAATTCAGTCACGGGGGCAATGAGCAGTTCTTC. Protein product: CASSQFSHGGNEQFF.

This sequence joins TRBV4-2 and TRBJ1-5, with D possibly being TRBD1 (6 bases). The V end lost 2 bases, the J end lost 7 bases, and 18 bases lay between the germline ends. The CDR3 loop spans 16 amino acids. CDR1 and CDR2 from the germline V gene are LGHNA and YNFKEQ. The CDR3, as DNA: TGTGCCAGCAGCCAACGAACAGGGTCAACCGAGCAGCCCCAGCATTTT. Amino acids: CASSQRTGSTEQPQHF.

The V and J genes are TRBV7-8 and TRBJ2-7, with TRBD1 identical over 8 bases. Germline CDR1 and CDR2: SGHVS and FQNEAQ. This CDR3 is built from 14 residues. The J segment lost 7 bases and the V segment lost 6 bases, leaving 11 bases of the junction unmatched. The CDR3 reads CASSSGTGLFEQYF. CDR3 in DNA: TGTGCCAGCAGTAGTGGGACAGGCCTCTTTGAGCAGTACTTC.

V usage is TRBV21-1 and J usage is TRBJ1-5; no DNA check was done on the table's D call, TRBD1. TRBV21-1 is labeled a pseudogene. The CDR3 is 15 amino acids. CDR3 protein: CASSARQGRGKPQHF. The CDR3 nucleotides read TGTGCCAGCAGCGCGCGACAGGGTAGGGGAAAGCCCCAGCATTTT.

This chain joins TRBV2 and TRBJ2-1; TRBD2 might be the D (6 bases). The length of the CDR3 is 15 residues. Per the germline V gene, CDR1 is SNHLY and CDR2 is FYNNEI. The V end lost 6 bases, the J end lost 6 bases, and 18 bases lay between the germline ends. This CDR3 reads CASSAYQRASNEQFF. As DNA, the CDR3 is TGTGCCAGCAGCGCATACCAGCGGGCTAGCAATGAGCAGTTCTTC.

This chain uses TRBV5-4 with TRBJ2-3, with D possibly matching TRBD2 (6 bases). Germline CDR1 SGHNT, CDR2 YYREEE (reference sequence). The V gene lost 6 bases and the J gene lost 3 bases, with 23 bases spanning the gap. The CDR3 runs 17 residues. The CDR3 coding sequence is TGTGCCAGCACCATGGGGGGACTTAAAGTTACGACAGATACGCAGTATTTT. This translates into CASTMGGLKVTTDTQYF.

The rearrangement uses TRBV27 and TRBJ2-7, with 8 bases lining up with TRBD1. The V segment lost 7 bases and the J segment 6 bases; nucleotides outside the gene matches: 17. The CDR3 runs 16 residues. Per the germline V gene, CDR1 is MNHEY and CDR2 is SMNVEV (reference sequence). CDR3 residues: CASKAPLRGRLGEQYF. CDR3 nucleotide sequence: TGTGCCAGCAAGGCCCCCCTCAGGGGGCGTCTTGGCGAGCAGTACTTC.

J is TRBJ2-7 and V is TRBV15; D possibly corresponds to TRBD1 (6 bases). With 1 base removed from V and 2 bases from J, the gap between germline ends came to 15 bases. This CDR3 is 16 amino acids long. In germline, CDR1 is LNHNV, CDR2 YYDKDF (reference sequence). This chain's CDR3 is CATSRVPGQVPYEQYF. The CDR3 coding sequence is TGTGCCACCAGCAGAGTACCGGGACAAGTCCCCTACGAGCAGTACTTC.

The chain employs TRBV29-1 and TRBJ1-2; 8 nucleotides agree with TRBD1. The CDR3 sequence is 12 residues long. Germline trimming cut 2 bases from V and 8 bases from J; bases unmatched to any gene: 4. Germline V lookup: CDR1 SQVTM, CDR2 ANQGSEA. The CDR3 nucleotides are TGCAGCGTTGAAAACAGGGGGATAGGCTACACCTTC. Translating it yields CSVENRGIGYTF. Using reference TRBV29-1 and TRBJ1-2 for the parts outside the CDR3, the full variable domain is SAVISQKPSRDICQRGTSLTIQCQVDSQVTMMFWYRQQPGQSLTLIATANQGSEATYESGFVIDKFPISRPNLTFSTLTVSNMSPEDSSIYLCSVENRGIGYTFGSGTRLTVV.

This chain connects TRBV4-2 to TRBJ2-5; 15 bases agree with TRBD2. The CDR3 runs 18 residues. Germline loops: CDR1 LGHNA, CDR2 YNFKEQ. The ends lost 1 base at V and 5 bases at J; junction bases unmatched: 8. The CDR3 nucleotides are TGTGCCAGCAGCCAAGTTAGGACTAGCGGGGGGGCCGGTGAGACCCAGTACTTC. It is translated as CASSQVRTSGGAGETQYF.

The chain carries TRBV6-6 and TRBJ2-1; TRBD2 might be the D (5 bases). Trimming left V 0 bases short and J 5 bases short, with 8 bases between. Germline CDR1 MNHNY, CDR2 SVGAGI (reference sequence). The CDR3 runs 14 residues. The CDR3 DNA sequence: TGTGCCAGCAGTTACTCGAGCGGCGACAATGAGCAGTTCTTC. Amino acids: CASSYSSGDNEQFF.

The V and J genes are TRBV5-1 and TRBJ1-1; no firm D call. V was trimmed by 0 bases and J by 4 bases, leaving 10 bases between them. The CDR3 length is 14 residues. Germline CDR1 is SGHRS and CDR2 is YFSETQ. The CDR3 DNA reads TGCGCCAGCAGCTTGGATGGGGAGGTCACTGAAGCTTTCTTT. Translation gives CASSLDGEVTEAFF.

This clone was counted once. This chain uses TRBV5-8 with TRBJ2-2; D is uncertain. Germline CDR1 SGHTS, CDR2 YDEGEE. The CDR3 sequence is 16 residues long. V shed 4 bases and J shed 1 base, with 14 bases lying between them. The CDR3 bases are TGTGCCAGCAGCCTCGATGTTCGGGTGAACACCGGGGAGCTGTTTTTT. Its translation: CASSLDVRVNTGELFF.

CDR3 sequence (DNA): TGTGCCAGCAGCTTAAGTGAACAGAGCACAGATACGCAGTATTTT. Its translation is CASSLSEQSTDTQYF. The V and J genes are TRBV7-3 and TRBJ2-3; no firm D call. Deletions cut 1 base from V and 0 bases from J, with 8 bases between. Germline V gene lookup returns CDR1 SGHTA and CDR2 FQGTGA. This CDR3 is 15 amino acids long.

This clone appeared a single time. The chain employs TRBV2 and TRBJ1-5, with D unclear. The ends were cut back, 8 bases at V and 0 bases at J, with 8 bases in the middle. CDR1 is SNHLY, CDR2 FYNNEI, per germline. The CDR3 totals 13 residues. The CDR3 DNA reads as TGTGCCAGCGAGCGTGATAGCAATCAGCCCCAGCATTTT. Translation gives CASERDSNQPQHF.

The chain recombines TRBV7-2 with TRBJ1-1; D unresolved. The CDR3 length is 14 residues. Germline assignment: CDR1 SGHTA and CDR2 FQGNSA. Trimming pared 5 bases from V and 3 bases from J, leaving 13 bases between. In DNA form, the CDR3 reads TGTGCCAGCAGCGTAGTCCGGGAGGACACTGAAGCTTTCTTT. Its translation is CASSVVREDTEAFF.

The chain uses TRBV19 and TRBJ2-1; D is undetermined. Germline CDR1 LNHDA, CDR2 SQIVND (reference sequence). The V end was cut by 3 bases, the J end by 1 base, with 13 bases between. CDR3 length: 16 amino acids. CDR3 coding DNA: TGTGCCAGTAGTATGGGCGATCGTCCTTCCTACAATGAGCAGTTCTTC. Amino acids: CASSMGDRPSYNEQFF. The variable domain in full, completed from reference TRBV19 and TRBJ2-1, reads DGGITQSPKYLFRKEGQNVTLSCEQNLNHDAMYWYRQDPGQGLRLIYYSQIVNDFQKGDIAEGYSVSREKKESFPLTVTSAQKNPTAFYLCASSMGDRPSYNEQFFGPGTRLTVL.

The chain carries TRBV19 and TRBJ2-7, with unresolved D. Germline lookup yields CDR1 LNHDA and CDR2 SQIVND (reference sequence). CDR3 length equals 14 residues. Between the trimmed V and J ends, which lost 6 bases and 2 bases, there was a span of 14 bases. In nucleotides, the CDR3 is TGTGCCAGTAGCCGCCGCGCGGAAACCTACGAGCAGTACTTC. Protein sequence: CASSRRAETYEQYF.

The chain uses TRBV10-3 and TRBJ1-2, with D hard to call. The CDR3 runs to 15 residues. Deletions cut 5 bases from V and 0 bases from J, with 13 bases between. Germline-derived CDR1 and CDR2 are ENHRY and SYGVKD. CDR3 coding DNA: TGTGCCATCAGTAATTCCGGGAGCACTAACTATGGCTACACCTTC. Translated: CAISNSGSTNYGYTF.

V and J are TRBV12-5 and TRBJ2-2, with a weak D call TRBD1 (5 bases). This CDR3 region has 16 residues. Germline loops: CDR1 LGHNT, CDR2 FRNRAP. V lost 0 bases and J lost 0, with 8 bases in between. Written as DNA, the CDR3 is TGTGCTAGTGGTTTGGTACCCAGGGCGAACACCGGGGAGCTGTTTTTT. It codes for CASGLVPRANTGELFF.

The rearrangement joins TRBV7-8 to TRBJ1-1; D unclear. Germline V gene sequence: CDR1 SGHVS, CDR2 FQNEAQ. The germline V and J ends were trimmed by 3 bases and 5 bases, with 10 bases remaining between them. There are 13 residues in the CDR3. In nucleotides, the CDR3 is TGTGCCAGCAGCTTGGAGAGATTGACTGAAGCTTTCTTT. Protein: CASSLERLTEAFF.

The chain is built from TRBV4-1 and TRBJ1-2; D is unresolved. CDR1 and CDR2 from the germline V gene are MGHRA and YSYEKL. There are 16 residues in the CDR3. Trimming pared 1 base from V and 4 bases from J, leaving 16 bases between. The CDR3 DNA is TGCGCCAGCAGCCAAGGCGTTTTATTTACTACCTATGGCTACACCTTC. This codes for CASSQGVLFTTYGYTF.

V and J are TRBV15 and TRBJ2-2, with 10 bases fitting TRBD1. CDR1 LNHNV and CDR2 YYDKDF come from the germline V gene (reference sequence). V shed 3 bases and J 4 bases; nucleotides not matched to a gene: 2. The CDR3 consists of 15 residues. The CDR3 reads CATSSRDRGTGELFF. The CDR3 DNA is TGTGCCACCAGCAGCCGGGACAGGGGCACCGGGGAGCTGTTTTTT.

The rearrangement joins TRBV5-4 to TRBJ2-1, with TRBD1 matching 7 bases. The CDR3 is 16 amino acids. The germline V gene has CDR1 SGHNT and CDR2 YYREEE (reference sequence). Unmatched junction bases numbered 14, after V lost 4 bases and J lost 7 bases. The CDR3 protein is CASSPTDRSGWNEQFF. The CDR3 region has the DNA TGTGCCAGCAGCCCTACGGACAGGTCAGGGTGGAATGAGCAGTTCTTC.

J is TRBJ2-1 and V is TRBV4-3; 15 bases match TRBD2. The CDR3 has 19 residues. Germline CDR1 reads LGHNA; CDR2 reads YSLEER. V was pared by 0 bases and J by 0 bases, with 3 bases of the junction left unmatched. The DNA of the CDR3 is TGCGCCAGCAGCCAAGATGGGACTAGCGGGGGGCACTCCTACAATGAGCAGTTCTTC. As protein: CASSQDGTSGGHSYNEQFF.

V and J are TRBV29-1 and TRBJ2-3; 8 bases line up with TRBD2. Germline V gives CDR1 SQVTM, CDR2 ANQGSEA. J lost 6 bases, V lost 4 bases, and 6 bases had no gene match. The CDR3 has 13 amino acids. This CDR3 is CSVVRTSLDTQYF. CDR3 coding DNA: TGCAGCGTTGTTAGGACTAGCTTGGATACGCAGTATTTT.

The genes are TRBV30 and TRBJ1-4; maybe TRBD1 (5 bases). Deletions cut 0 bases from V and 5 bases from J, with 16 bases between. The CDR3 is 16 amino acids. Germline V CDR1 and CDR2: GTSNPN, SVGIG (reference sequence). The CDR3 region is CAWSVVGSWGNEKLFF. The DNA of the CDR3 is TGTGCCTGGAGTGTCGTGGGATCTTGGGGCAATGAAAAACTGTTTTTT.

V gene TRBV4-1 combines with J gene TRBJ2-3, with D maybe TRBD2 (5 bases). The CDR3 consists of 13 residues. CDR1 and CDR2 from the germline V gene are MGHRA and YSYEKL. Trimming cost V 7 bases and J 5 bases, with 13 bases left between them. The CDR3 sequence is CASKVGLGDTQYF. DNA for the CDR3: TGCGCCAGCAAAGTAGGACTCGGAGATACGCAGTATTTT.